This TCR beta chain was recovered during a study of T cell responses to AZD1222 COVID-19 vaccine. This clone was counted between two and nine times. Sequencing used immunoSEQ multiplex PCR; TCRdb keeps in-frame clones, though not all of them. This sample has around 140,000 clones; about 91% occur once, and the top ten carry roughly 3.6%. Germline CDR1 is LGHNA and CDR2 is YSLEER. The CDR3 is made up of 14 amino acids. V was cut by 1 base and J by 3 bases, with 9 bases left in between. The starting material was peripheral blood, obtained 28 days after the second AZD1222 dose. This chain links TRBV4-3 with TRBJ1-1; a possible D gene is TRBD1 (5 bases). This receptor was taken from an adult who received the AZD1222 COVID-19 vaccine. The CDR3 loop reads CASSQVKGDTEAFF. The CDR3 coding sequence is TGCGCCAGCAGCCAAGTGAAAGGGGACACTGAAGCTTTCTTT.